These 14 T cell receptor beta chains came from one sample sequenced in a study of T cell repertoires in cytomegalovirus infection. One entry per CDR3 protein results from TCRdb running MiXCR on the reads. Among 150,000 to 200,000 distinct CDR3 sequences listed, 28% were seen once. The specimen sequenced was PBMCs. These receptor sequences come from a human donor in good health (CMV status not recorded). Some clones in this sample may be carry-over from other donors' samples.

This chain uses TRBV7-2 with TRBJ2-5; either TRBD1 or TRBD2 may supply D (6 bases each). CDR3 length equals 15 residues. Looked up from germline, CDR1 is SGHTA and CDR2 is FQGNSA. The V end lost 7 bases, the J end lost 2 bases, and 17 bases lay between the germline ends. The CDR3 loop reads CASIPGGRGQETQYF. The CDR3 DNA follows: TGTGCCAGCATCCCCGGGGGAAGGGGGCAAGAGACCCAGTACTTC. Full variable domain (missing parts from reference TRBV7-2 and TRBJ2-5): GAGVSQSPSNKVTEKGKDVELRCDPISGHTALYWYRQSLGQGLEFLIYFQGNSAPDKSGLPSDRFSAERTGGSVSTLTIQRTQQEDSAVYLCASIPGGRGQETQYFGPGTRLLVL.

In its sample, this clonotype was seen many times. The V and J genes are TRBV7-6 and TRBJ2-1, with D maybe TRBD2 (7 bases). Trimming took 1 base from V and 5 from J, leaving 15 bases between them. The V gene's germline CDR1 is SGHVS and CDR2 FNYEAQ. This CDR3 region has 16 residues. As DNA, the CDR3 is TGTGCCAGCAGCTTAGTCTGGGGGGGGCCCCACAATGAGCAGTTCTTC. Encoded protein: CASSLVWGGPHNEQFF.

The V call is TRBV20-1, the J call TRBJ2-4; D is possibly TRBD1 or TRBD2 (6 bases each). Trimming cost V 6 bases and J 3 bases, with 21 bases left between them. Germline V gives CDR1 DFQATT, CDR2 SNEGSKA (reference sequence). The CDR3 loop spans 16 amino acids. As DNA, the CDR3 is TGCAGTGCGGGACTTGCTGCTGGGGGGCGCAAAAACATTCAGTACTTC. Amino acids: CSAGLAAGGRKNIQYF.

This rearrangement joins TRBV7-2 to TRBJ2-1, with D possibly matching TRBD1 (8 bases). Germline values: CDR1 SGHTA, CDR2 FQGNSA. The CDR3 runs to 15 residues. The V end lost 5 bases, the J end lost 7 bases, and 18 bases lay between the germline ends. Here the CDR3 DNA reads TGTGCCAGCAGCCTTAACAGGGGGGGAGAGAATGAGCAGTTCTTC. This sequence encodes CASSLNRGGENEQFF.

In regard to this clonotype: A single base separates this from a much larger clone, so it may be a read error. CDR3: CASSLKQGSDSPLHF. CDR3 in DNA: TGTGCCAGCAGCTTAAAACAGGGATCGGATTCACCCCTCCACTTT. The gene calls are TRBV7-2 and TRBJ1-6, with a weak D call TRBD1 (6 bases). The CDR3 length is 15 residues. Germline V lookup: CDR1 SGHTA, CDR2 FQGNSA. The ends were cut back, 2 bases at V and 8 bases at J, with 13 bases in the middle.

This clonotype was detected many times. The rearrangement links TRBV6-6 to TRBJ2-2; D is possibly TRBD1 (5 bases). Trimming took 5 bases from V and 5 from J, leaving 6 bases between them. In germline, CDR1 is MNHNY, CDR2 SVGAGI (reference sequence). The CDR3 runs to 12 residues. CDR3 coding DNA: TGTGCCAGCAGTCAGGGTACCGGGGAGCTGTTTTTT. It encodes CASSQGTGELFF.

The chain employs TRBV25-1 and TRBJ1-2; D not resolved. Germline CDR1 MGHDK, CDR2 SYGVNS. Trimming removed 6 bases from V and 2 bases from J, with 13 bases in between. The CDR3 loop spans 14 amino acids. CDR3: CASSRDTRNYGYTF. In DNA, the CDR3 is TGTGCCAGCAGCCGGGATACAAGGAACTATGGCTACACCTTC.

The chain employs TRBV19 and TRBJ2-5, with D perhaps TRBD2 (6 bases). The CDR3 totals 11 residues. Germline CDR1 LNHDA, CDR2 SQIVND (reference sequence). Trimming cost V 6 bases and J 4 bases, with 6 bases left between them. The chain's CDR3 is CASRAGETQYF. In nucleotides, the CDR3 is TGTGCCAGTAGAGCGGGAGAGACCCAGTACTTC.

The V gene is TRBV18, the J gene TRBJ2-7; 8 nucleotides agree with TRBD1. This CDR3 contains 15 residues. Trimming cost V 0 bases and J 4 bases; bases outside gene matches: 5. The germline V gene encodes CDR1 KGHSH and CDR2 LQKENI. This CDR3 is CASSPPGQALYEQYF. The CDR3 nucleotides are TGTGCCAGCTCACCACCGGGACAGGCCTTGTACGAGCAGTACTTC.

This chain connects TRBV3-1 to TRBJ1-1; D possibly corresponds to TRBD1 (5 bases). Germline V gives CDR1 LGHDT, CDR2 YNNKEL (reference sequence). The ends were cut back, 1 base at V and 5 bases at J, with 8 bases in the middle. The CDR3 sequence is 13 residues long. DNA of the CDR3: TGTGCCAGCAGCCAAGTAGGGGTAACTGAAGCTTTCTTT. Translated: CASSQVGVTEAFF.

The chain combines TRBV5-4 with TRBJ2-7, with D perhaps assigned TRBD1 or TRBD2 (6 bases each). Trimming shortened V by 2 bases and J by 6 bases, and 21 bases separated the two germline ends. Germline lookup yields CDR1 SGHNT and CDR2 YYREEE (reference sequence). The CDR3 extends over 16 amino acids. The CDR3 DNA reads TGTGCCAGCAGCTTACGACTGGGGGGCCTTGCCCGCGAGCAGTACTTC. This gives the protein CASSLRLGGLAREQYF. Complete variable domain (other parts from reference TRBV5-4 and TRBJ2-7): ETGVTQSPTHLIKTRGQQVTLRCSSQSGHNTVSWYQQALGQGPQFIFQYYREEENGRGNFPPRFSGLQFPNYSSELNVNALELDDSALYLCASSLRLGGLAREQYFGPGTRLTVT.

This chain uses TRBV10-3 with TRBJ2-3, with 7 bases identical to TRBD1. The germline gives CDR1 ENHRY, CDR2 SYGVKD. The CDR3 is 15 residues long. Trimming at V came to 6 bases and at J to 6 bases, leaving 12 bases not matched to a gene. The CDR3 here is CAIRDAPDRIDTQYF. DNA for the CDR3: TGTGCCATCAGGGACGCCCCGGACAGGATTGATACGCAGTATTTT.

The CDR3 DNA reads TGCAGTGCTAGAGATTGGCGTGGCGGGGAGCTGTTTTTT. Its protein product is CSARDWRGGELFF. This chain connects TRBV20-1 to TRBJ2-2; D is unclear. Looked up from germline, CDR1 is DFQATT and CDR2 is SNEGSKA (reference sequence). V lost 0 bases to trimming and J lost 7 bases, with 9 bases between them. The CDR3 extends over 13 amino acids.

This clonotype was counted many times. The chain couples TRBV12-3 or TRBV12-4 to TRBJ1-1; D unclear. V was clipped by 1 base and J by 0 bases, with 9 bases between them. This CDR3 is 15 amino acids long. CDR3 protein: CASSLVPGMNTEAFF. Written as DNA, the CDR3 is TGTGCCAGCAGTTTAGTCCCGGGAATGAACACTGAAGCTTTCTTT.